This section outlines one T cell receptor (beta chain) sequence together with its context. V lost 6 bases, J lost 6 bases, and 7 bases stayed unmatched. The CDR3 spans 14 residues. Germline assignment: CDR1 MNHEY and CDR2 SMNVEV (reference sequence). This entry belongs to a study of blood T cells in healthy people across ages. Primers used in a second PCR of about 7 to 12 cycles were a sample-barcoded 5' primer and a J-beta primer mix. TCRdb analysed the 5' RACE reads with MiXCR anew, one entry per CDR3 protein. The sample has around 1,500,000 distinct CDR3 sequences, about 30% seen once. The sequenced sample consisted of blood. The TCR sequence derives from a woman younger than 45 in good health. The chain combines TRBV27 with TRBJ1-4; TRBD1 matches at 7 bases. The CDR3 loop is CASRPQGFDEKLFF. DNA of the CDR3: TGTGCCAGCAGACCACAGGGGTTTGATGAAAAACTGTTTTTT.